This TCR beta chain stems from a study of cytomegalovirus exposure and HLA in healthy donors. In germline, CDR1 is LGHNA, CDR2 YSLEER. The CDR3 extends over 17 amino acids. Points on this clone: One junction end does not reproduce the germline sequence, and a read error may be involved.

This PCR relied on a set of 60 Vbeta primers and 13 Jbeta primers. Libraries were prepared by immunoSEQ multiplex PCR; TCRdb keeps only in-frame clonotypes and omits some of them. The sample yields 150,000 to 180,000 clones, around 79% seen once. This sequence joins TRBV4-3 and TRBJ1-3; D is perhaps TRBD1 (6 bases). What was sequenced was PBMCs. The receptor's source is a man aged 18-30 years in good health and CMV-seronegative. The CDR3 DNA reads TGCGCCAGCAGGCAAGAGAGCACAGGGTTTTCTGGAAACACCATATATTTT. Amino acids: CASRQESTGFSGNTIYF.